This TCR beta chain was sequenced in a study of blood T cell repertoires in COVID-19. The repertoire was sequenced with immunoSEQ multiplex PCR; TCRdb's copy has only in-frame clones and lacks some. The sample lists some 48,000 clones, 85% to 90% occurring once. Unmatched junction bases numbered 13, after V lost 6 bases and J lost 7 bases. Germline values: CDR1 KGHSH, CDR2 LQKENI. This CDR3 has 16 amino acids. This chain links TRBV18 with TRBJ1-4; TRBD1 matches at 8 bases. The clonotype originates from a woman aged 80 or older with COVID-19, enrolled during active disease. Sequencing was carried out using peripheral blood. CDR3: CASSLSQPGGGEKLFF. The CDR3 nucleotides read TGTGCCAGCTCTCTTTCGCAGCCAGGGGGCGGTGAAAAACTGTTTTTT. The full variable domain, rest sourced from reference TRBV18 and TRBJ1-4, is NAGVMQNPRHLVRRRGQEARLRCSPMKGHSHVYWYRQLPEEGLKFMVYLQKENIIDESGMPKERFSAEFPKEGPSILRIQQVVRGDSAAYFCASSLSQPGGGEKLFFGSGTQLSVL.